These 7 T cell receptor beta chains originate from one sample sequenced in a study of Graves' ophthalmopathy and Graves' hyperthyroidism. From RNA, the CDR3 regions of TCR beta chains were amplified and sequenced. A first-round RT-PCR used HTBI primers, followed by a second-round multiplex PCR. Via MiXCR, TCRdb re-called the multiplex PCR reads, giving one row per CDR3 protein. Counted here are about 370,000 distinct CDR3 sequences, 15% to 20% occurring once; the ten biggest clones make up around 2.4%. Sequenced input: peripheral blood. These receptors were taken from an adult woman with stable Graves' hyperthyroidism.

This clonotype was found many times. The genes are TRBV10-2 and TRBJ2-5; 12 bases fit TRBD2. Per the germline V gene, CDR1 is WSHSY and CDR2 is SAAADI. The CDR3 length is 14 residues. The ends lost 10 bases at V and 4 bases at J; junction bases unmatched: 7. CDR3: CATRLAGARETQYF. The DNA of the CDR3 is TGCGCCACCCGACTAGCGGGGGCCCGAGAGACCCAGTACTTC.

This clonotype was observed a handful of times. A single base separates this from a much larger clone, so it may be a read error. The chain recombines TRBV6-5 with TRBJ1-6, with D possibly TRBD1 on 5 matching bases. Germline CDR1 and CDR2: MNHEY and SVGAGI. This CDR3 has 14 residues. The V and J ends lost 2 bases and 7 bases respectively, with 9 bases between them. The CDR3 spells CASSYVSGNSPLHF. The CDR3 bases are TGTGCCAGCAGTTACGTCTCAGGGAATTCACCCCTCCACTTT.

This clonotype was detected ten times or more. The gene calls are TRBV27 and TRBJ1-6, with 11 bases identical to TRBD1. Germline trimming cut 6 bases from V and 8 bases from J; bases unmatched to any gene: 6. The CDR3 runs 15 residues. Germline V gene data show CDR1 as MNHEY and CDR2 as SMNVEV (reference sequence). In nucleotides, the CDR3 is TGTGCCAGCAGCTCAGGGACAGGGGGATATTCACCCCTCCACTTT. Translating gives CASSSGTGGYSPLHF.

A note on this clonotype: A read error may produce the germline difference seen at one junction end. The V call is TRBV2, the J call TRBJ1-5; perhaps TRBD1 as D (5 bases). CDR3 size: 15 residues. Germline CDR1 SNHLY, CDR2 FYNNEI. CDR3 sequence (DNA): TGTGCCAGCAACCACCGGGGGGGATACTATCAGCCTCAGCATTTT. Translating it yields CASNHRGGYYQPQHF.

As concerns this clonotype: It may be a read error: a sequence one base away is much more abundant. J is TRBJ2-5 and V is TRBV28; D is unclear. V dropped 1 base and J dropped 5 bases, with 8 bases sitting between them. Germline V gene lookup returns CDR1 MDHEN and CDR2 SYDVKM. This CDR3 spans 13 amino acids. The CDR3 DNA reads TGTGCCAGCAGTTTATCTCAGCCGGAGACCCAGTACTTC. It yields the protein CASSLSQPETQYF.

There are many counts of this clonotype. For the CDR3, the DNA is TGCAGCGTAGGCCGGGACACTGACTATGGCTACACCTTC. Translating it yields CSVGRDTDYGYTF. The genes are TRBV29-1 and TRBJ1-2; D is perhaps TRBD1 (6 bases). Trimming took 6 bases from V and 3 from J, leaving 14 bases between them. This CDR3 comprises 13 residues. CDR1 SQVTM and CDR2 ANQGSEA come from the germline V gene.

In the case of this clonotype: Relative to the germline gene, one junction end is altered; a read error may explain this. This rearrangement joins TRBV20-1 to TRBJ2-5; D possibly corresponds to TRBD1 (6 bases). Looked up from germline, CDR1 is DFQATT and CDR2 is SNEGSKA (reference sequence). This CDR3 spans 12 amino acids. This chain's CDR3 is CSASSGEETHYF. DNA for the CDR3: TGCAGTGCTAGCTCAGGGGAAGAGACCCATTACTTC.